This T cell receptor (beta chain) was sequenced during a study of cytomegalovirus exposure and HLA in healthy donors. Broader study findings: Several of the most significant clusters were apparently associated with common viral pathogens in a later analysis.

The PCR contained 60 Vbeta and 13 Jbeta primers. Only in-frame clones appear in the TCRdb table, and some are missing; sequencing was by immunoSEQ multiplex PCR. The data show approximately 100,000 clones, over 65% seen once. Germline V CDR1 and CDR2: LNHDA, SQIVND (reference sequence). The V gene end was trimmed by 6 bases and the J gene end by 3 bases; junction bases not matched to a gene: 5. This CDR3 has 14 amino acids. Concerning this clone: Its antigen is currently unknown.

The sequenced sample consisted of PBMCs. This receptor was taken from a female donor in good health and CMV-seropositive. V is TRBV19 and J is TRBJ1-3; 7 bases are shared with TRBD1. CDR3 sequence: CASSLRDSGNTIYF. CDR3 coding DNA: TGTGCCAGTAGCCTCCGGGACAGTGGAAACACCATATATTTT. Filled out from reference TRBV19 and TRBJ1-3, the complete variable domain reads DGGITQSPKYLFRKEGQNVTLSCEQNLNHDAMYWYRQDPGQGLRLIYYSQIVNDFQKGDIAEGYSVSREKKESFPLTVTSAQKNPTAFYLCASSLRDSGNTIYFGEGSWLTVV.